Each of the 9 T cell receptor beta chains below was sequenced from the same sample in a study of T cell responses to AZD1222 COVID-19 vaccine. This table comes from immunoSEQ multiplex PCR, and its TCRdb copy is limited to in-frame clones, with some not included. The sample carries 95,000 to 150,000 clones, around 89% recorded once. Source: peripheral blood, taken on day 0 of AZD1222 vaccination. These receptors were obtained from an adult in good health.

V is TRBV5-4 and J is TRBJ1-2; TRBD1 is a possible D gene (5 bases). Per the germline V gene, CDR1 is SGHNT and CDR2 is YYREEE (reference sequence). The CDR3 covers 14 residues. The germline V and J ends were trimmed by 4 bases and 6 bases, with 16 bases remaining between them. CDR3 residues: CASSLRGGEDGYTF. For the CDR3, the DNA is TGTGCCAGCAGCCTCCGAGGAGGGGAAGATGGCTACACCTTC.

The J gene is TRBJ2-7, the V gene TRBV28; D gene ambiguous. V lost 5 bases and J 2 bases, leaving 7 bases between the germline ends. The length of the CDR3 is 12 residues. Per germline, CDR1 MDHEN and CDR2 SYDVKM. CDR3 nucleotide sequence: TGTGCCAGCAGTCGGGTCCCCTACGAGCAGTACTTC. Translated: CASSRVPYEQYF.

CDR3 sequence: CATSDGGTGGYEQYF. The DNA for the CDR3 is TGTGCCACCAGTGATGGCGGGACAGGGGGCTACGAGCAGTACTTC. The chain combines TRBV24-1 with TRBJ2-7; 11 bases agree with TRBD1. The V gene's germline CDR1 is KGHDR and CDR2 SFDVKD. The V gene end was trimmed by 3 bases and the J gene end by 3 bases; junction bases not matched to a gene: 3. The CDR3 length is 15 residues.

The chain combines TRBV7-9 with TRBJ2-7; a possible D gene is TRBD2 (6 bases). There are 14 residues in the CDR3. Germline V CDR1 and CDR2: SEHNR, FQNEAQ (reference sequence). V gave up 4 bases and J gave up 0 bases, with 10 bases separating them. CDR3 loop: CASSSSAGSYEQYF. DNA for the CDR3: TGTGCCAGCAGCTCCTCAGCGGGCTCCTACGAGCAGTACTTC.

The genes are TRBV4-3 and TRBJ1-2, with D possibly TRBD1 on 5 matching bases. Trimming stripped 0 bases from V and 8 bases from J, with 13 bases between. The CDR3 loop spans 14 amino acids. In germline, CDR1 is LGHNA, CDR2 YSLEER. The CDR3: CASSQDRTGEGYTF. For the CDR3, the DNA is TGCGCCAGCAGCCAAGATCGAACAGGCGAGGGCTACACCTTC.

The genes are TRBV2 and TRBJ1-2; a possible D gene is TRBD1 (6 bases). V was shortened by 5 bases and J by 6 bases, with 16 bases between the two germline ends. Germline CDR1 SNHLY, CDR2 FYNNEI. This CDR3 is built from 14 residues. CDR3 sequence: CASSLRGIPNGYTF. DNA for the CDR3: TGTGCCAGCAGTCTCAGGGGAATCCCGAATGGCTACACCTTC.

V usage is TRBV30 and J usage is TRBJ2-7, with D perhaps matching TRBD1 (7 bases). Germline-derived CDR1 and CDR2 are GTSNPN and SVGIG (reference sequence). Trimming removed 2 bases at V and 7 bases at J, with 12 bases between. The CDR3 loop spans 12 amino acids. The CDR3 sequence: CAWSLTGREQYF. The DNA of the CDR3 is TGTGCCTGGAGTCTGACAGGGAGGGAGCAGTACTTC.

This chain joins TRBV3-1 (or the pseudogene TRBV3-2) and TRBJ2-2; possible D gene TRBD1, 6 bases. This CDR3 has 19 residues. The V end lost 4 bases, the J end lost 1 base, and 22 bases lay between the germline ends. Germline CDR1 is LGHDT and CDR2 is YNNKEL (reference sequence). The CDR3 DNA reads TGTGCCAGCAGCCGCAGGGGAGATTCAGCGGCTCTGAACACCGGGGAGCTGTTTTTT. It yields the protein CASSRRGDSAALNTGELFF.

The rearrangement links TRBV6-5 to TRBJ2-4; a possible D gene is TRBD2 (5 bases). The CDR3 runs 14 residues. V gave up 6 bases and J gave up 0 bases, with 9 bases separating them. CDR1 MNHEY and CDR2 SVGAGI come from the germline V gene. The CDR3 is CASRPGVAKNIQYF. In DNA, the CDR3 is TGTGCCAGCAGGCCCGGGGTAGCCAAAAACATTCAGTACTTC.